A single sample gave rise to the 7 T cell receptor beta chains below, sequenced in a study of blood T cell repertoires in COVID-19. Sequencing was performed with immunoSEQ multiplex PCR; in TCRdb, only in-frame clones are kept and a portion is missing. The sample records about 280,000 clones, 80% to 95% being singletons. The sequenced sample was PBMCs or T cells enriched from blood (not recorded which). The receptors derive from a man aged 40-49 years who had been exposed to COVID-19.

The J gene is TRBJ2-1, the V gene TRBV24-1, with a possible D match to TRBD1 (5 bases). V was pared by 3 bases and J by 2 bases, with 10 bases between. The CDR3 is made up of 15 amino acids. The germline V gene encodes CDR1 KGHDR and CDR2 SFDVKD. The CDR3 protein is CATSDGAHPYNEQFF. The CDR3 DNA follows: TGTGCCACCAGTGATGGGGCCCACCCCTACAATGAGCAGTTCTTC.

The chain carries TRBV28 and TRBJ2-7; weak D call: TRBD2 (7 bases). V was pared by 4 bases and J by 5 bases, with 15 bases between. The CDR3 contains 14 residues. The germline CDR1 and CDR2 sequences are MDHEN and SYDVKM. The CDR3, as DNA: TGTGCCAGCAGTTCCAGTCCGGGGGGCGACGAGCAGTACTTC. Translated, it gives CASSSSPGGDEQYF.

The V gene is TRBV3-1 (or the pseudogene TRBV3-2), the J gene TRBJ2-3; D is uncertain. V lost 0 bases and J lost 6, with 10 bases in between. This CDR3 is built from 14 residues. Germline CDR1 LGHDT, CDR2 YNNKEL (reference sequence). CDR3 protein: CASSQDTLLDTQYF. The CDR3 DNA is TGTGCCAGCAGCCAAGATACCCTACTTGATACGCAGTATTTT.

The V gene is TRBV28, the J gene TRBJ1-5; D remains ambiguous. Germline CDR1 and CDR2: MDHEN and SYDVKM. Trimming cost V 4 bases and J 5 bases, with 12 bases left between them. The CDR3 contains 14 residues. The DNA for the CDR3 is TGTGCCAGCAGTTATGTGACCGGGGATCAGCCCCAGCATTTT. This encodes CASSYVTGDQPQHF.

The genes are TRBV5-1 and TRBJ2-5; a possible D gene is TRBD2 (5 bases). V was clipped by 2 bases and J by 1 base, with 15 bases between them. The CDR3 contains 16 residues. CDR1 is SGHRS and CDR2 is YFSETQ in the germline V gene. The CDR3 protein is CASSLGVASGQETQYF. The CDR3 nucleotides read TGCGCCAGCAGCTTAGGAGTAGCGTCGGGCCAAGAGACCCAGTACTTC.

This clone was detected once. V usage is TRBV7-9 and J usage is TRBJ2-2; TRBD1 aligns across 9 bases. This CDR3 region has 16 residues. Trimming took 6 bases from V and 5 from J; bases not matched to a gene: 10. CDR1 and CDR2 (germline): SEHNR, FQNEAQ (reference sequence). This chain's CDR3 is CASRPEGTGRTGELFF. In DNA form, the CDR3 reads TGTGCCAGCAGACCCGAGGGGACAGGGAGGACCGGGGAGCTGTTTTTT. Full variable domain (remainder filled in from reference TRBV7-9 and TRBJ2-2): DTGVSQNPRHKITKRGQNVTFRCDPISEHNRLYWYRQTLGQGPEFLTYFQNEAQLEKSRLLSDRFSAERPKGSFSTLEIQRTEQGDSAMYLCASRPEGTGRTGELFFGEGSRLTVL.

The chain carries TRBV3-1 (or the pseudogene TRBV3-2) and TRBJ2-7, with D possibly being TRBD2 (5 bases). Trimming stripped 4 bases from V and 9 bases from J, with 16 bases between. CDR3 length equals 13 residues. Germline assignment: CDR1 LGHDT and CDR2 YNNKEL (reference sequence). CDR3 sequence: CASSRGVENLQYF. CDR3 DNA sequence: TGTGCCAGCAGCCGGGGAGTAGAAAATCTGCAGTACTTC.